Each of the 11 T cell receptor beta chains below was sequenced from the same sample in a study of identical twins (dated by TCRdb to about 2016). The library was produced with 5' RACE. TCRdb names Illumina HiSeq 2000 as the instrument used. TCRdb passed the public sequencing reads through fastp at Q25 and MiXCR, retaining productive beta sequences. Rows are combined by CDR3 protein, so each entry shows the most common genes and DNA. For this sample there are hundreds of thousands of distinct CDR3 sequences; 6.1% appear just once. Approximately 2% of the sample is taken by the ten largest. The sequencing sample was made of naive T cells sorted from blood. This sample's cell subset or site label indicates: cells isolated with a human naive T-cell isolation kit. These TCRs come from a man younger than 35 in good health.

This clonotype was seen more than once but under ten times. The CDR3 sequence: CASSWDRGRNTQYF. CDR3 in DNA: TGTGCCAGCAGCTGGGACAGGGGAAGGAACACGCAGTATTTT. The V call is TRBV5-6, the J call TRBJ2-3; 10 bases map to TRBD1. V trimming: 3 bases; J trimming: 9 bases; junction bases outside the gene matches: 7. CDR3 length equals 14 residues. Germline CDR1 is SGHDT and CDR2 is YYEEEE. The full variable domain, its missing parts supplied by reference TRBV5-6 and TRBJ2-3, is DAGVTQSPTHLIKTRGQQVTLRCSPKSGHDTVSWYQQALGQGPQFIFQYYEEEERQRGNFPDRFSGHQFPNYSSELNVNALLLGDSALYLCASSWDRGRNTQYFGPGTRLTVL.

This clonotype was counted at least ten times. The V and J genes are TRBV12-3 or TRBV12-4 and TRBJ2-5, with 8 bases identical to TRBD1. The trim removed 11 bases at V and 5 bases at J, leaving 7 bases unmatched. The CDR3 is made up of 12 amino acids. CDR3: CAAPTGDETQYF. The CDR3 nucleotides read TGTGCCGCCCCGACAGGGGATGAGACCCAGTACTTC.

This clonotype turned up a few times. V is TRBV7-8 and J is TRBJ2-2; D call uncertain. Germline assignment: CDR1 SGHVS and CDR2 FQNEAQ. Trimming removed 5 bases from V and 2 bases from J, with 15 bases in between. The CDR3 spans 16 residues. The CDR3 loop reads CASSPYWAENTGELFF. In DNA form, the CDR3 reads TGTGCCAGCAGCCCCTATTGGGCGGAAAACACCGGGGAGCTGTTTTTT. The whole variable domain, remainder taken from reference TRBV7-8 and TRBJ2-2, is GAGVSQSPRYKVAKRGQDVALRCDPISGHVSLFWYQQALGQGPEFLTYFQNEAQLDKSGLPSDRFFAERPEGSVSTLKIQRTQQEDSAVYLCASSPYWAENTGELFFGEGSRLTVL.

The chain is built from TRBV7-9 and TRBJ2-6; the D is unclear. V was cut by 0 bases and J by 0 bases, with 9 bases left in between. The CDR3 has 17 residues. Per the germline V gene, CDR1 is SEHNR and CDR2 is FQNEAQ (reference sequence). CDR3 loop: CASSLAPTFSGANVLTF. The CDR3 DNA follows: TGTGCCAGCAGCTTAGCTCCGACATTCTCTGGGGCCAACGTCCTGACTTTC.

This clonotype was recorded many times. The rearrangement links TRBV12-3 or TRBV12-4 to TRBJ2-1; possible D gene TRBD2, 5 bases. Trimming took off 3 bases at V and 5 bases at J, with 17 bases between the two ends. CDR3 length: 16 amino acids. DNA for the CDR3: TGTGCCAGCAGTTTCCAGCGGCTCACAAAGGACAATGAGCAGTTCTTC. It yields the protein CASSFQRLTKDNEQFF.

This sequence joins TRBV29-1 and TRBJ1-2, with unresolved D. This CDR3 has 12 residues. Germline V lookup: CDR1 SQVTM, CDR2 ANQGSEA. V gave up 4 bases and J gave up 5 bases, with 11 bases separating them. The CDR3 here is CSVAELHYGYTF. CDR3 sequence (DNA): TGCAGCGTTGCAGAGCTACATTATGGCTACACCTTC.

The V gene is TRBV19, the J gene TRBJ1-1; 11 nucleotides line up with TRBD1. The junction had 3 bases not matched to a gene; V was cut back by 3 bases and J by 3 bases. Germline loops: CDR1 LNHDA, CDR2 SQIVND (reference sequence). The CDR3 is 15 residues long. CDR3 bases: TGTGCCAGTAGTATTGGACAGGGGGCGGACACTGAAGCTTTCTTT. It is translated as CASSIGQGADTEAFF. Supplemented by reference TRBV19 and TRBJ1-1, the full variable domain reads DGGITQSPKYLFRKEGQNVTLSCEQNLNHDAMYWYRQDPGQGLRLIYYSQIVNDFQKGDIAEGYSVSREKKESFPLTVTSAQKNPTAFYLCASSIGQGADTEAFFGQGTRLTVV.

In its sample, this clonotype was seen many times. The rearrangement uses TRBV29-1 and TRBJ2-7, with TRBD1 as a possible D gene (6 bases). The CDR3 is 12 amino acids. Trimming removed 4 bases from V and 7 bases from J, with 14 bases in between. Germline-derived CDR1 and CDR2 are SQVTM and ANQGSEA. The CDR3 DNA is TGCAGCGTTGTAAGGACAGATGGAGAGCAGTACGTC. Its protein product is CSVVRTDGEQYV.

This clonotype has only a few counts. The chain has TRBV12-3 or TRBV12-4 and TRBJ1-2; unclear D gene. The CDR3 has 15 amino acids. V was shortened by 1 base and J by 2 bases, with 11 bases between the two germline ends. In DNA, the CDR3 is TGTGCCAGCAGTTTAGACAGCTACGGAAACTATGGCTACACCTTC. Protein product: CASSLDSYGNYGYTF.

V usage is TRBV9 and J usage is TRBJ1-4; no definite D call. The V gene's germline CDR1 is SGDLS and CDR2 YYNGEE. V lost 3 bases and J lost 6, with 18 bases in between. The CDR3 loop spans 16 amino acids. The CDR3 sequence: CASSAPRTAGDEKLFF. The CDR3 DNA follows: TGTGCCAGCAGCGCCCCCAGGACCGCCGGGGATGAAAAACTGTTTTTT. Full variable domain (rest looked up from reference TRBV9 and TRBJ1-4): DSGVTQTPKHLITATGQRVTLRCSPRSGDLSVYWYQQSLDQGLQFLIQYYNGEERAKGNILERFSAQQFPDLHSELNLSSLELGDSALYFCASSAPRTAGDEKLFFGSGTQLSVL.

The V and J genes are TRBV11-3 and TRBJ1-1; 7 nucleotides align to TRBD1. In germline, CDR1 is SGHNT, CDR2 YENEEA. CDR3 size: 12 residues. The junction had 3 bases not matched to a gene; V was cut back by 4 bases and J by 7 bases. DNA of the CDR3: TGTGCCAGCAGCTCGAGGGACAGTGAAGCTTTCTTT. This encodes CASSSRDSEAFF.